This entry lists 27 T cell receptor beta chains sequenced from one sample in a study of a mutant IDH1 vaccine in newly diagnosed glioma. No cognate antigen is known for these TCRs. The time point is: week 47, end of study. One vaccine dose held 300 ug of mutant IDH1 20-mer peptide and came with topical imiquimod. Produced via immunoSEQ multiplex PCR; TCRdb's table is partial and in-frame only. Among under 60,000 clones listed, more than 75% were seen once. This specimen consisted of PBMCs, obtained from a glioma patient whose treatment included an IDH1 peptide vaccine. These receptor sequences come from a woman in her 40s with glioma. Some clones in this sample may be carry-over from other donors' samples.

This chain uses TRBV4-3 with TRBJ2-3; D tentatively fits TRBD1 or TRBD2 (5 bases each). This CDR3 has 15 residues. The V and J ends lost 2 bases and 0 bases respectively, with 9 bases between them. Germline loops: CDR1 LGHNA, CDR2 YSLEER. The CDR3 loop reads CASSQSGDSTDTQYF. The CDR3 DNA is TGCGCCAGCAGCCAATCCGGGGACAGCACAGATACGCAGTATTTT.

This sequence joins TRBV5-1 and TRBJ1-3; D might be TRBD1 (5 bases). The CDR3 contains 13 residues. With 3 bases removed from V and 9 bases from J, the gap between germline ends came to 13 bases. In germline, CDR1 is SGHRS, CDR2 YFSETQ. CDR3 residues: CASSSSGLSTIYF. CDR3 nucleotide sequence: TGCGCCAGCAGCTCCTCGGGACTCAGCACCATATATTTT.

The CDR3, as DNA: TGCGCCAGCAGCCAAGTACGAGACAGGGACTATGGCTACACCTTC. This codes for CASSQVRDRDYGYTF. The V and J genes are TRBV4-1 and TRBJ1-2; the match to TRBD1 covers 7 bases. This CDR3 has 15 amino acids. The ends lost 1 base at V and 3 bases at J; junction bases unmatched: 5. From germline, CDR1 is MGHRA and CDR2 YSYEKL.

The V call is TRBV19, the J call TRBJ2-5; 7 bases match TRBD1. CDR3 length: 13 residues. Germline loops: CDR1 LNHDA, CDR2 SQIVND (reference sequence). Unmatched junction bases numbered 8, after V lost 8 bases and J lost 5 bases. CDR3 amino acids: CASRQGPRETQYF. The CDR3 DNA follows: TGTGCCAGTCGACAGGGTCCCCGGGAGACCCAGTACTTC. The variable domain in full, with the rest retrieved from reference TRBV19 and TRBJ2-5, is DGGITQSPKYLFRKEGQNVTLSCEQNLNHDAMYWYRQDPGQGLRLIYYSQIVNDFQKGDIAEGYSVSREKKESFPLTVTSAQKNPTAFYLCASRQGPRETQYFGPGTRLLVL.

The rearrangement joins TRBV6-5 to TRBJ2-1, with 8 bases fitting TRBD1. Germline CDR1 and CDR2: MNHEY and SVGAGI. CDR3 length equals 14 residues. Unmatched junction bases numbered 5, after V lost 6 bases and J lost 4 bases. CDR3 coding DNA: TGTGCCAGCAGACGGGACAGGCTTTACAATGAGCAGTTCTTC. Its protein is CASRRDRLYNEQFF.

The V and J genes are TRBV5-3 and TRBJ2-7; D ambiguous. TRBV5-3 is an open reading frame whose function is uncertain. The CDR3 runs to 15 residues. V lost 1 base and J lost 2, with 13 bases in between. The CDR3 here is CARSLWVTSPYEQYF. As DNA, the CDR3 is TGTGCCAGAAGCTTGTGGGTAACATCTCCCTACGAGCAGTACTTC.

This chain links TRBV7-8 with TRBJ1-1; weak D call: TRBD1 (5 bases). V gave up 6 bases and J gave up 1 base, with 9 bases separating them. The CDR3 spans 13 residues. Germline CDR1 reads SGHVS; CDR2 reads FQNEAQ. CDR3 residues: CASRLGANTEAFF. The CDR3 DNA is TGTGCCAGCAGGCTAGGGGCGAACACTGAAGCTTTCTTT. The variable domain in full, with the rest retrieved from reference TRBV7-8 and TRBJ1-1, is GAGVSQSPRYKVAKRGQDVALRCDPISGHVSLFWYQQALGQGPEFLTYFQNEAQLDKSGLPSDRFFAERPEGSVSTLKIQRTQQEDSAVYLCASRLGANTEAFFGQGTRLTVV.

DNA for the CDR3: TGTGCCAGCAGTTACTCCGGGACGGCGGATGAACGCTACACCTTC. This codes for CASSYSGTADERYTF. The chain recombines TRBV6-5 with TRBJ1-2; D might be TRBD1 (5 bases). Per the germline V gene, CDR1 is MNHEY and CDR2 is SVGAGI. The length of the CDR3 is 15 residues. The ends were cut back, 0 bases at V and 9 bases at J, with 17 bases in the middle.

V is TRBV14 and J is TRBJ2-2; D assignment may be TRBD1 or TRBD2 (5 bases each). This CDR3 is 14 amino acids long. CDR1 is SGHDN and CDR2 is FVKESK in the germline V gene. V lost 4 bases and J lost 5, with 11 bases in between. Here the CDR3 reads CASSLGPLTGELFF. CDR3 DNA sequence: TGTGCCAGCAGCCTGGGACCATTAACCGGGGAGCTGTTTTTT.

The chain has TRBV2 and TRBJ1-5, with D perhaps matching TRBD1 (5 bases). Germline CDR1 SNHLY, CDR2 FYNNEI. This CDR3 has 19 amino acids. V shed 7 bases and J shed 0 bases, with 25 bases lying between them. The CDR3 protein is CASTTRGPRAANSNQPQHF. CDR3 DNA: TGTGCCAGCACCACCCGGGGACCCCGAGCGGCCAATAGCAATCAGCCCCAGCATTTT.

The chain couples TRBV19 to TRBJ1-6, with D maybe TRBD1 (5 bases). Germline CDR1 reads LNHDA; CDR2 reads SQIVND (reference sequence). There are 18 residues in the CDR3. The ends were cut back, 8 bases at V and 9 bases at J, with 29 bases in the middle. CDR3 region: CASSSSLGWGEWGSPLHF. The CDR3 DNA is TGTGCCAGTTCCAGCTCCCTCGGTTGGGGGGAATGGGGTTCACCCCTCCACTTT.

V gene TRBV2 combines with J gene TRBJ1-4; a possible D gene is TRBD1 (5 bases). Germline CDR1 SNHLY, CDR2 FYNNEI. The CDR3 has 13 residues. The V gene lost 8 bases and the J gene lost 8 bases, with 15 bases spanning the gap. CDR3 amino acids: CASASTGVEKLFF. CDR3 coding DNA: TGTGCCAGCGCTTCTACGGGGGTGGAAAAACTGTTTTTT.

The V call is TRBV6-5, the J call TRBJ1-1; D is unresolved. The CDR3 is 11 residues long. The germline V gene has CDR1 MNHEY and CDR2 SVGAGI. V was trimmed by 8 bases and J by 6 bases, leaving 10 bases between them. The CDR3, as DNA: TGTGCCAGCTTTCTCGCGGCTGAAGCTTTCTTT. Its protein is CASFLAAEAFF.

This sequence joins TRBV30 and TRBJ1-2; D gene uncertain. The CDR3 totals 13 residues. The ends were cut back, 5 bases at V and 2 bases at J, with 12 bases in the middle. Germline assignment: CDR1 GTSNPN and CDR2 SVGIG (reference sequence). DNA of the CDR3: TGTGCCTGGTGTCCCACAGCGAACTATGGCTACACCTTC. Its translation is CAWCPTANYGYTF.

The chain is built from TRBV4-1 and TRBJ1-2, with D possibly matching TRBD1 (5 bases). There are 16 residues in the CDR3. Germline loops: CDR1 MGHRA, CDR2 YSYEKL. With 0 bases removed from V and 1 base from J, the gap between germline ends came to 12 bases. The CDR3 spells CASSQEEAGDNYGYTF. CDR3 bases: TGCGCCAGCAGCCAAGAAGAAGCGGGGGATAACTATGGCTACACCTTC.

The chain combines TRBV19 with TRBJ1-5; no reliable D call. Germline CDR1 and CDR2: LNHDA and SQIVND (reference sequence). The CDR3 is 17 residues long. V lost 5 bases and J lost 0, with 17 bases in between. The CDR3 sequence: CASSQAAAAYSNQPQHF. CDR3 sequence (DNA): TGTGCCAGTAGTCAAGCCGCGGCAGCTTATAGCAATCAGCCCCAGCATTTT.

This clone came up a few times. The CDR3 region is CASTPRAGNGNSPLHF. Written as DNA, the CDR3 is TGTGCCAGTACCCCCCGGGCAGGGAATGGGAATTCACCCCTCCACTTT. The chain has TRBV19 and TRBJ1-6; a weak D match, TRBD1 (5 bases). Trimming stripped 7 bases from V and 7 bases from J, with 20 bases between. CDR1 and CDR2 from the germline V gene are LNHDA and SQIVND (reference sequence). The CDR3 runs to 16 residues. Full variable domain (remainder filled in from reference TRBV19 and TRBJ1-6): DGGITQSPKYLFRKEGQNVTLSCEQNLNHDAMYWYRQDPGQGLRLIYYSQIVNDFQKGDIAEGYSVSREKKESFPLTVTSAQKNPTAFYLCASTPRAGNGNSPLHFGNGTRLTVT.

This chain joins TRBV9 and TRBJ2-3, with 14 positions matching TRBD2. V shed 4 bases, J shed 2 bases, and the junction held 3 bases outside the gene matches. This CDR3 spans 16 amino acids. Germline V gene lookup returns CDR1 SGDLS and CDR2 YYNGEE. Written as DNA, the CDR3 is TGTGCCAGCAGCCCGGGACTAGCGGGGGCCACAGATACGCAGTATTTT. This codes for CASSPGLAGATDTQYF.

CDR3 DNA: TGTGCCACCAGCAGAGATAGGGCAGGGTACGAGCAGTACTTC. This gives the protein CATSRDRAGYEQYF. This sequence joins TRBV15 and TRBJ2-7; D perhaps matches TRBD1 (5 bases). Per germline, CDR1 LNHNV and CDR2 YYDKDF (reference sequence). This CDR3 spans 14 amino acids. Trimming took 0 bases from V and 4 from J, leaving 10 bases between them.

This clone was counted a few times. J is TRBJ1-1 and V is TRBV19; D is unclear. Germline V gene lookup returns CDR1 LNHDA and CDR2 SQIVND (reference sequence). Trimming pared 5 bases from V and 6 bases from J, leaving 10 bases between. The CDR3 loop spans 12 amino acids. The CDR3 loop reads CASSRPSAEAFF. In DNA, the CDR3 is TGTGCCAGTAGTCGGCCCTCGGCTGAAGCTTTCTTT.

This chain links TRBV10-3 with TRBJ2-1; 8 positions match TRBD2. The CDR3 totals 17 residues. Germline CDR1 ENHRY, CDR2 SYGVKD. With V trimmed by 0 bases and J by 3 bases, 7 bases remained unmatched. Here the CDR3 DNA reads TGTGCCATCAGTGAGTCGGGGACTAGGAAGAACTACAATGAGCAGTTCTTC. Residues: CAISESGTRKNYNEQFF.

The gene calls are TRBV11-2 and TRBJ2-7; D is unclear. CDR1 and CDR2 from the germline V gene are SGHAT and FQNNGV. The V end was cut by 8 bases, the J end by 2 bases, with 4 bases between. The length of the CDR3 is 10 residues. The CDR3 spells CASSTYEQYF. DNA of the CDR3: TGTGCCAGCTCAACCTACGAGCAGTACTTC.

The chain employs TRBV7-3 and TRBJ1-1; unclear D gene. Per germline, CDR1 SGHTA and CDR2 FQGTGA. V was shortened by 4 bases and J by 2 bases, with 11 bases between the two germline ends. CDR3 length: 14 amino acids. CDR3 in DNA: TGTGCCAGCAGCTCGACGGGGAGAAACACTGAAGCTTTCTTT. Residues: CASSSTGRNTEAFF.

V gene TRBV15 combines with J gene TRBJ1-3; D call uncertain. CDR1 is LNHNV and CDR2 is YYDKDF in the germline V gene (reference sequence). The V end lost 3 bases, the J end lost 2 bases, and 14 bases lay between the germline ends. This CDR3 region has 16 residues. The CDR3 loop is CATSSLRWDTGNTIYF. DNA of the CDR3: TGTGCCACCAGCAGTCTCCGGTGGGATACTGGAAACACCATATATTTT. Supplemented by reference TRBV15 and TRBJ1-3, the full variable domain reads DAMVIQNPRYQVTQFGKPVTLSCSQTLNHNVMYWYQQKSSQAPKLLFHYYDKDFNNEADTPDNFQSRRPNTSFCFLDIRSPGLGDTAMYLCATSSLRWDTGNTIYFGEGSWLTVV.

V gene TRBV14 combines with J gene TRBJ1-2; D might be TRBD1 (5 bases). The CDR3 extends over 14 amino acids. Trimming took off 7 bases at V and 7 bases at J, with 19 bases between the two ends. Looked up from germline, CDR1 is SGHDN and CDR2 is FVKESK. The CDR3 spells CASNPSGAKGGYTF. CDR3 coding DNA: TGTGCCAGCAACCCCTCCGGGGCCAAGGGTGGCTACACCTTC.

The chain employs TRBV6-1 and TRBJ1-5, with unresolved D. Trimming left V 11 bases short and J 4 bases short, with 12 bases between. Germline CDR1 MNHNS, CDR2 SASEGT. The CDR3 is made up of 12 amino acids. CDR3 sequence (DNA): TGTGCCGGGCGGTCGAAGAATCAGCCCCAGCATTTT. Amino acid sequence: CAGRSKNQPQHF.

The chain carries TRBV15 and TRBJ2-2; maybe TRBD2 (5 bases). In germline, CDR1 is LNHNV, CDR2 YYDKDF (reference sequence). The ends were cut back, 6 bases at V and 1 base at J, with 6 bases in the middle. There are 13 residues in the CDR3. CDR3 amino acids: CATSRGNTGELFF. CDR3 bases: TGTGCCACCAGTCGGGGGAACACCGGGGAGCTGTTTTTT.